The 6 T cell receptor beta chains below were found in one sample sequenced in a study of tumor and adjacent non-tumor tissue in lung cancer (dated by TCRdb to the late 2010s). RNA was isolated from bulk unsorted tissue, and RNA quality was assessed with a NanoDrop ND-1000 and an Agilent 2100. Normal lung samples were distant non-tumor tissue taken more than 3 cm from the tumor edge. The library came from multiplex PCR. The sequencer listed for this sample is Illumina HiSeq 2500. Following protocols modified from ARM-PCR, the researchers constructed TCRbeta libraries through three rounds of nested PCR with primers (Table S4). TCRdb passed the public sequencing reads through fastp at Q25 and MiXCR, retaining productive beta sequences. Merged by CDR3 protein, the rows form single entries marked with the most common genes and DNA. The sample has about 80,000 distinct CDR3 sequences on record, roughly 80% of them singletons. Of the sample, approximately 55% is held by the ten largest clones.

The source material was distant non-tumor lung tissue. The source of these receptors is a man in his 60s with non-small cell lung cancer.

There are a few counts of this clonotype. The V call is TRBV5-5, the J call TRBJ1-2, with 8 bases fitting TRBD1. The CDR3 sequence is 14 residues long. Trimming cost V 6 bases and J 5 bases; bases outside gene matches: 9. In germline, CDR1 is SGHKS, CDR2 YYEKEE (reference sequence). In DNA, the CDR3 is TGTGCCAGCACCCCGAGACAGGGGCCATATGGCTACACCTTC. Protein: CASTPRQGPYGYTF.

About this clonotype: Compared with germline, one end of the junction differs, possibly owing to a read error. V usage is TRBV4-3 and J usage is TRBJ2-3, with D perhaps TRBD2 (5 bases). Germline V gives CDR1 LGHNA, CDR2 YSLEER. CDR3 length: 16 residues. The CDR3 DNA reads as TGCGACAGCAGCCAAACAGCGGCCTCCGGCACAGATATGCAGTATTTT. Protein product: CDSSQTAASGTDMQYF.

This clonotype has just one count. Since the CDR3 does not end with the conserved phenylalanine or tryptophan, this likely comes from a read error. The chain combines TRBV6-5 with TRBJ2-7; D possibly corresponds to TRBD2 (5 bases). Germline loops: CDR1 MNHEY, CDR2 SVGAGI. Trimming took 8 bases from V and 3 from J, leaving 20 bases between them. This CDR3 region has 15 residues. CDR3 DNA sequence: TGTGCCAGCGGCAATGTGGGAGTCACTGGCTACGAGCAGTACTTA. Its protein is CASGNVGVTGYEQYL.

This clonotype was picked up one time. At one end the junction does not follow the germline gene, possibly because of a read error. This chain connects TRBV12-3 or TRBV12-4 to TRBJ1-5; 8 nucleotides align to TRBD1. The CDR3 extends over 16 amino acids. The chain's CDR3 is CASCLDRGMSNQPQHF. In DNA form, the CDR3 reads TGCGCCAGCTGTTTAGACAGGGGTATGAGCAATCAGCCCCAGCATTTT.

As to this clonotype: An end of the junction does not agree with germline; a read error may underlie this. The chain recombines TRBV5-4 with TRBJ1-5; D possibly corresponds to TRBD1 (5 bases). From germline, CDR1 is SGHNT and CDR2 YYREEE (reference sequence). This CDR3 has 15 amino acids. The CDR3 reads CDSSFFGGSNRPQHF. In DNA, the CDR3 is TGTGACAGCAGCTTTTTTGGGGGAAGCAATCGGCCCCAGCATTTT.

Notes on this clonotype: A much larger clonotype is one base distant, so this may be a read error. CDR3: CVWTGLASETDTQYF. The CDR3 nucleotides read TGTGTCTGGACGGGCCTGGCGTCGGAAACAGATACGCAGTATTTT. The chain combines TRBV30 with TRBJ2-3; D remains unclear. The length of the CDR3 is 15 residues. Germline CDR1 and CDR2: GTSNPN and SVGIG (reference sequence). The variable domain in full, with the rest retrieved from reference TRBV30 and TRBJ2-3, is SQTIHQWPATLVQPVGSPLSLECTVEGTSNPNLYWYRQAAGRGLQLLFYSVGIGQISSEVPQNLSASRPQDRQFILSSKKLLLSDSGFYLCVWTGLASETDTQYFGPGTRLTVL.